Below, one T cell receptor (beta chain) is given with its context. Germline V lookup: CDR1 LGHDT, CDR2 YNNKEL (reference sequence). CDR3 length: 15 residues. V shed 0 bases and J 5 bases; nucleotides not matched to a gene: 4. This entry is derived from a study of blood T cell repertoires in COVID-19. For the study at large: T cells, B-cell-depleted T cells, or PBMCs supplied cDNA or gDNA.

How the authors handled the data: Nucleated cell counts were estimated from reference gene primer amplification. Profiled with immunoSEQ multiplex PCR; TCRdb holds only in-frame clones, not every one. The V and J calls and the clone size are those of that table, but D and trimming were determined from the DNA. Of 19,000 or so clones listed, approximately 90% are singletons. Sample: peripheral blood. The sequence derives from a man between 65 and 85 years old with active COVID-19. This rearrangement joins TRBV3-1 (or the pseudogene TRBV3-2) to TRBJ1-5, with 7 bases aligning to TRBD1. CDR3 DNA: TGTGCCAGCAGCCAAGATTTCCAGGGGGATCAGCCCCAGCATTTT. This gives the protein CASSQDFQGDQPQHF.